A selection of T cell receptor beta chains follows, all from one sample in a study of vaccination and CD4 T cells after COVID-19. These receptors have no identified antigens. TCRdb processed the PCR reads anew with MiXCR; each CDR3 protein has one entry. There are 15,000 to 20,000 distinct CDR3 sequences in the sample; roughly 60% occur only once, and about 5.5% lies in the top ten. Source: CD4+ T cells from blood, cultured in vitro, taken after SARS-CoV-2 vaccination. These TCRs come from a human donor who had recovered from COVID-19. CDR3s include the opening cysteine and the closing phenylalanine or tryptophan. The order of the fields is D gene, clone size, J gene, V gene, CDR3 protein, CDR3 DNA. D genes are given only for firm matches. Size values are once, few and many counts, or a class for expanded clones, and some rows have none.

>TRBD1|NA|TRBJ2-2|TRBV5-3
CASNHEQGVMTGELFF
TGTGCCAGCAACCATGAACAGGGGGTAATGACCGGGGAGCTGTTTTTT
>NA|NA|TRBJ1-1|TRBV11-1
CASSFQGTGNTEAFF
TGTGCCAGCAGCTTCCAAGGGACGGGGAACACTGAAGCTTTCTTT
>NA|NA|TRBJ2-1|TRBV11-1
CATPSDEQFF
TGTGCCACCCCAAGCGATGAGCAGTTCTTC
>NA|NA|TRBJ2-1|TRBV9
CASSAAPLGHEQFF
TGTGCCAGCAGCGCGGCCCCTCTAGGCCATGAGCAGTTCTTC
>NA|NA|TRBJ2-1|TRBV28
CASSFEPSGSLNNEQFF
TGTGCCAGCAGTTTCGAGCCCAGCGGTTCTCTCAACAATGAGCAGTTCTTC
>TRBD1|few|TRBJ1-2|TRBV7-2
CASSFDRGQDGYTF
TGTGCCAGCAGCTTCGACAGGGGGCAGGATGGCTACACCTTC
>TRBD2|NA|TRBJ2-3|TRBV5-1
CASTLAGGDTQYF
TGCGCCAGCACTTTAGCGGGGGGAGATACGCAGTATTTT
>TRBD2|few|TRBJ2-5|TRBV25-1
CASSATSGGPQETQYF
TGTGCCAGCAGTGCGACTAGCGGGGGGCCACAAGAGACCCAGTACTTC
>TRBD2|NA|TRBJ2-2|TRBV7-2
CASSLYLGRAGTGELFF
TGTGCCAGCAGCCTTTACCTCGGGAGGGCGGGCACCGGGGAGCTGTTTTTT
>TRBD1|NA|TRBJ1-5|TRBV5-6
CASSTAQGNQPQHF
TGTGCCAGCAGCACGGCACAGGGGAATCAGCCCCAGCATTTT
>NA|once|TRBJ1-3|TRBV6-1
CASTAVYSGNTIYF
TGTGCCAGCACAGCGGTTTACTCTGGAAACACCATATATTTT
>NA|NA|TRBJ1-1|TRBV20-1
CSARGREAFF
TGCAGTGCTAGAGGGCGGGAAGCTTTCTTT
>TRBD1|NA|TRBJ1-3|TRBV27
CASSLAGQGANTIYF
TGTGCCAGCAGTTTGGCAGGACAGGGGGCAAACACCATATATTTT
>NA|few|TRBJ1-6|TRBV12-3/TRBV12-4
CASSLASGARSPLHF
TGTGCCAGCAGTTTGGCGTCGGGGGCCCGGTCACCCCTCCACTTT
>NA|NA|TRBJ2-2|TRBV7-2
CASSLSYGGELFF
TGTGCCAGCAGCTTATCCTATGGCGGGGAGCTGTTTTTT
>NA|NA|TRBJ1-1|TRBV7-2
CASSSPTGQRWVF
TGTGCCAGCAGCTCTCCGACAGGACAGAGGTGGGTCTTT
>TRBD1|NA|TRBJ1-5|TRBV7-8
CASSSGQGRSNQPQHF
TGTGCCAGCAGCTCAGGACAGGGACGGAGCAATCAGCCCCAGCATTTT
>NA|NA|TRBJ2-2|TRBV7-3
CASGYRTTGELFF
TGTGCCAGCGGCTACCGGACTACCGGGGAGCTGTTTTTT
>NA|NA|TRBJ1-5|TRBV6-1
CASTGTASNQPQHF
TGTGCCAGCACCGGGACGGCTAGCAATCAGCCCCAGCATTTT
>TRBD2|NA|TRBJ2-7|TRBV12-3/TRBV12-4
CASHRGGRAGEQYF
TGTGCCAGCCATCGGGGGGGCAGGGCTGGCGAGCAGTACTTC
>TRBD2|NA|TRBJ2-5|TRBV11-2
CASSLGTSGGAYETQYF
TGTGCCAGCAGCCTTGGGACTAGCGGGGGGGCCTATGAGACCCAGTACTTC
>NA|NA|TRBJ1-1|TRBV5-5
CASSLVTEAFF
TGTGCCAGCAGCTTGGTAACTGAAGCTTTCTTT
>NA|NA|TRBJ1-2|TRBV28
CASSPLWTYGYTF
TGTGCCAGCAGTCCTCTTTGGACCTATGGCTACACCTTC
>TRBD2|NA|TRBJ2-1|TRBV6-1
CASKAGLAGNEQFF
TGTGCCAGCAAGGCGGGACTAGCGGGGAATGAGCAGTTCTTC
>NA|few|TRBJ1-5|TRBV15
CATSTRQTERPQHF
TGTGCCACCAGCACTAGACAGACCGAACGGCCCCAGCATTTT
>NA|few|TRBJ1-1|TRBV10-3
CAISESGGMNTEAFF
TGTGCCATCAGTGAGTCTGGGGGGATGAACACTGAAGCTTTCTTT
>TRBD1|NA|TRBJ2-7|TRBV6-1
CASSDLLRQGVNEQYF
TGTGCCAGCAGTGATTTACTGAGACAGGGGGTCAACGAGCAGTACTTC
>NA|NA|TRBJ2-1|TRBV5-6
CASSGDWSSYNEQFF
TGTGCCAGCAGCGGTGACTGGAGCTCCTACAATGAGCAGTTCTTC
>TRBD2|NA|TRBJ2-3|TRBV7-8
CASSLSRGLAGVADTQYF
TGTGCCAGCAGCCTCAGCCGGGGACTAGCGGGGGTCGCGGATACGCAGTATTTT
>NA|NA|TRBJ1-1|TRBV20-1
CSAHQRQGNTEAFF
TGCAGTGCTCATCAGCGGCAGGGCAACACTGAAGCTTTCTTT
>NA|NA|TRBJ1-6|TRBV25-1
CASTEGGNGSPLHF
TGTGCCAGCACCGAGGGGGGGAACGGTTCACCCCTCCACTTT
>NA|NA|TRBJ1-5|TRBV2
CASSDNYVRPQHF
TGTGCCAGCAGCGACAATTATGTTCGGCCCCAGCATTTT
>NA|NA|TRBJ2-2|TRBV30
CAWTYYGTGELFF
TGTGCCTGGACTTACTATGGCACCGGGGAGCTGTTTTTT
>NA|NA|TRBJ1-1|TRBV27
CASRDWENTEAFF
TGTGCCAGCAGGGACTGGGAGAACACTGAAGCTTTCTTT
>TRBD1|few|TRBJ1-5|TRBV6-1
CASRRDSDQPQHF
TGTGCCAGCAGGCGGGACAGCGATCAGCCCCAGCATTTT
>NA|NA|TRBJ1-1|TRBV6-2/TRBV6-3
CASSDPGIGTEAFF
TGTGCCAGCAGTGACCCAGGGATTGGCACTGAAGCTTTCTTT
>TRBD2|NA|TRBJ2-4|TRBV28
CASLAGGPLAKNIQYF
TGTGCCAGCCTAGCGGGAGGGCCCCTAGCCAAAAACATTCAGTACTTC
>NA|few|TRBJ1-5|TRBV20-1
CSARDHKRATSPQHF
TGCAGTGCTAGAGATCATAAAAGGGCCACCTCACCCCAGCATTTT
>NA|NA|TRBJ2-7|TRBV7-2
CASSLVGLTYEQYF
TGTGCCAGCAGCTTAGTTGGACTGACCTACGAGCAGTACTTC
>TRBD1|NA|TRBJ1-5|TRBV6-2/TRBV6-3
CASRGTDQPQHF
TGTGCCAGCAGGGGGACAGATCAGCCCCAGCATTTT
>NA|NA|TRBJ1-1|TRBV19
CASSAGRAFF
TGTGCCAGTAGTGCAGGAAGGGCTTTCTTT
>TRBD1|NA|TRBJ1-1|TRBV6-1
CASTSRDRYTEAFF
TGTGCCAGCACCAGCCGGGACAGATACACTGAAGCTTTCTTT